The source of this T cell receptor (beta chain) is a study of regulatory T cells in long-lasting Graves disease. As for the study in general: Patients with new Graves' disease had used antithyroid drugs below 3 months.

Study results and caveats: Persistent patients had a count of shared public clonotypes (under 3,000) that exceeded that of new patients (966).

As to this clonotype: Its target is not known. This may be a read error: a much more frequent sequence differs by one nucleotide.

Investigators prepared the TCR beta libraries by applying iRepertoire HTBI primers and Arm-PCR of CDR3 regions. TCRdb redid the calling of the multiplex PCR reads with MiXCR, one entry per CDR3 protein. The table shows about 440,000 distinct CDR3 sequences, with about a sixth occurring only once. The time point here: newly diagnosed GD, antithyroid drugs for less than 3 months. Researchers made the TCR library from RNA that was extracted from PBMCs. In germline, CDR1 is SQVTM, CDR2 ANQGSEA. J was trimmed by 8 bases and V by 6 bases; bases with no gene match: 11. The CDR3 totals 14 residues. These sequences were also reported in another study, on T cells in Graves' hyperthyroidism and ophthalmopathy. As that study records: An initial round of RT-PCR targeting the TCR CDR3 relied on the HTBI primer set.

This chain uses TRBV29-1 with TRBJ2-3; 10 nucleotides line up with TRBD2. Sequenced here: peripheral blood mononuclear cells (PBMCs), sampled at new diagnosis, from a patient treated with antithyroid drugs. This clonotype was obtained from a woman aged 25 to 39 with Graves disease. The CDR3 DNA reads as TGCAGCGTGGGGATAAGCGGGAGGGCCATTACGCAGTATTTT. It translates to CSVGISGRAITQYF.